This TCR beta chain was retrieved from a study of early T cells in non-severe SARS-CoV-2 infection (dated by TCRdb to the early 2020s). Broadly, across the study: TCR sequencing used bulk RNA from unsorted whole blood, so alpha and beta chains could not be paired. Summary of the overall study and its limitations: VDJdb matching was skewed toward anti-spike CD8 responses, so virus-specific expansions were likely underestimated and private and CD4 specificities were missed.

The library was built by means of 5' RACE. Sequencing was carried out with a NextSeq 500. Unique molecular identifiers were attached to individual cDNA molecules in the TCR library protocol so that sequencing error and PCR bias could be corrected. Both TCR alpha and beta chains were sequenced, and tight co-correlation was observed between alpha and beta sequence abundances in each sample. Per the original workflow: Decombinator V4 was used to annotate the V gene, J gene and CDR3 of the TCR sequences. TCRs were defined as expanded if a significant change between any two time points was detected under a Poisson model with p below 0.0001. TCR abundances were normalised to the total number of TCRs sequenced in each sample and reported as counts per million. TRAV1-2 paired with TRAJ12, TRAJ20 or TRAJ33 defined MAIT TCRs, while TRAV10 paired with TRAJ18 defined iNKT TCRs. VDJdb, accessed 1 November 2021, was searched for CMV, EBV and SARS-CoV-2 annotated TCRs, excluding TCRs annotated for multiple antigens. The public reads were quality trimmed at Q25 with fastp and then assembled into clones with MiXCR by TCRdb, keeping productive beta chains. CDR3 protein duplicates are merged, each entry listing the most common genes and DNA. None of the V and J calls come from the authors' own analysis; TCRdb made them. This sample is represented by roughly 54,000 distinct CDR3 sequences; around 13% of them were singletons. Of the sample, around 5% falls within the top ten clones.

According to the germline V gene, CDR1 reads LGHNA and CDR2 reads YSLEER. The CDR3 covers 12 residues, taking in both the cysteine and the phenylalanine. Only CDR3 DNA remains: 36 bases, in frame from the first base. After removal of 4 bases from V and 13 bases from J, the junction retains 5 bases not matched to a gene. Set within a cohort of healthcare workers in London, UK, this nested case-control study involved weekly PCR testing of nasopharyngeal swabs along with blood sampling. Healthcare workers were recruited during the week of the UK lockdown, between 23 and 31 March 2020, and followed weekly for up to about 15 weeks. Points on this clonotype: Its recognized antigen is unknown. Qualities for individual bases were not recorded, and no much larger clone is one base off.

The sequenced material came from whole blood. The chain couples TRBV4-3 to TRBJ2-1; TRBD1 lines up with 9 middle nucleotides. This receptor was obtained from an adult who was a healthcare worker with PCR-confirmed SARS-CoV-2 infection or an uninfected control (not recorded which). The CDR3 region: CASSLGQGNQFF. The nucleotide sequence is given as TGCGCCAGCAGCCTGGGACAGGGTAATCAGTTCTTC.